The 16 T cell receptor beta chains listed next were all sequenced from one sample in a study of OX40 agonist ivuxolimab in advanced cancers. TCRdb's copy holds only in-frame clones and misses some; the assay was immunoSEQ multiplex PCR. The sample holds 75,000 to 90,000 clones, roughly nine tenths seen once. The source was CD4+ or CD8+ T cells sorted from blood, collected in a trial of the OX40 agonist ivuxolimab. The receptors derive from an adult with an advanced solid tumor such as melanoma, head and neck, liver or kidney cancer.

This clone was picked up one time. The J gene is TRBJ1-1, the V gene TRBV21-1; the tabulated D call, TRBD1, remains unverified against the DNA. TRBV21-1 is described as a pseudogene. The CDR3 contains 16 residues. In DNA, the CDR3 is TGTGCCAGCAGCAAAGCCCAGGGGGTCCTGGTCCCTGAAGCTTTCTTT. Protein sequence: CASSKAQGVLVPEAFF.

This clone came up once. This chain joins TRBV6-1 and TRBJ1-1; 12 nucleotides align to TRBD1. The CDR3 covers 18 residues. The germline V gene has CDR1 MNHNS and CDR2 SASEGT. V lost 2 bases and J lost 3; bases outside the gene matches: 10. The CDR3 region is CASSETWDRGRWDTEAFF. CDR3 DNA sequence: TGTGCCAGCAGTGAAACGTGGGACAGGGGGCGATGGGACACTGAAGCTTTCTTT.

The rearrangement joins TRBV6-1 to TRBJ1-1; 9 bases agree with TRBD1. CDR1 MNHNS and CDR2 SASEGT come from the germline V gene. The junction had 3 bases not matched to a gene; V was cut back by 6 bases and J by 1 base. CDR3 length: 14 amino acids. The CDR3 sequence is CASRGQGENTEAFF. In DNA form, the CDR3 reads TGTGCCAGCAGGGGACAGGGAGAGAACACTGAAGCTTTCTTT.

The chain carries TRBV2 and TRBJ1-5, with TRBD1 matching 7 bases. This CDR3 has 14 amino acids. Germline V gene sequence: CDR1 SNHLY, CDR2 FYNNEI. The J segment lost 4 bases and the V segment lost 8 bases, leaving 8 bases of the junction unmatched. The CDR3 protein is CASGDRGTNQPQHF. The CDR3, as DNA: TGTGCCAGCGGGGACAGAGGCACAAATCAGCCCCAGCATTTT.

The CDR3 loop is CAWSVNWRVGGRGYTF. The DNA of the CDR3 is TGTGCCTGGAGTGTAAATTGGCGAGTCGGCGGGAGGGGCTACACCTTC. J is TRBJ1-2 and V is TRBV30; D gene ambiguous. The CDR3 totals 16 residues. CDR1 GTSNPN and CDR2 SVGIG come from the germline V gene (reference sequence). V was clipped by 0 bases and J by 8 bases, with 22 bases between them.

The V call is TRBV2, the J call TRBJ2-7, with D perhaps matching TRBD2 (5 bases). Per germline, CDR1 SNHLY and CDR2 FYNNEI. V was pared by 7 bases and J by 4 bases, with 20 bases between. The CDR3 is 15 amino acids. The DNA of the CDR3 is TGTGCCAGCACCCCGGCCGGAGGTTCAACTTACGAGCAGTACTTC. Translated: CASTPAGGSTYEQYF.

The genes are TRBV19 and TRBJ1-5; no clear D gene. CDR1 is LNHDA, CDR2 SQIVND, per germline (reference sequence). V lost 5 bases, J lost 1 base, and 6 bases lay in between. The CDR3 loop spans 13 amino acids. The CDR3 spells CASSWESNQPQHF. The CDR3 DNA reads TGTGCCAGTAGTTGGGAGAGCAATCAGCCCCAGCATTTT.

In this sample, this clone turned up once. V usage is TRBV11-3 and J usage is TRBJ2-5; tentative D call: TRBD2 (5 bases). The V gene's germline CDR1 is SGHNT and CDR2 YENEEA. V lost 0 bases, J lost 4 bases, and 12 bases lay in between. This CDR3 is 15 amino acids long. The CDR3 DNA sequence: TGTGCCAGCAGCTTAGAAGGGCTAGCCGGAGAGACCCAGTACTTC. This sequence encodes CASSLEGLAGETQYF. Supplemented by reference TRBV11-3 and TRBJ2-5, the full variable domain reads EAGVVQSPRYKIIEKKQPVAFWCNPISGHNTLYWYLQNLGQGPELLIRYENEEAVDDSQLPKDRFSAERLKGVDSTLKIQPAELGDSAVYLCASSLEGLAGETQYFGPGTRLLVL.

V gene TRBV10-3 combines with J gene TRBJ2-6, with D possibly TRBD2 on 6 matching bases. The V end lost 0 bases, the J end lost 0 bases, and 9 bases lay between the germline ends. The CDR3 is 17 amino acids. CDR1 is ENHRY and CDR2 is SYGVKD in the germline V gene. The CDR3 nucleotides are TGTGCCATCAGTGAGTCGGGGGACTTCTCTGGGGCCAACGTCCTGACTTTC. It specifies CAISESGDFSGANVLTF.

The chain is built from TRBV7-2 and TRBJ1-4; D unclear. In germline, CDR1 is SGHTA, CDR2 FQGNSA. With 3 bases removed from V and 8 bases from J, the gap between germline ends came to 7 bases. This CDR3 contains 12 residues. The DNA of the CDR3 is TGTGCCAGCAGCTTTCGAGGGGAAAAACTGTTTTTT. Amino acids: CASSFRGEKLFF. Full variable domain (outside the CDR3, taken from reference TRBV7-2 and TRBJ1-4): GAGVSQSPSNKVTEKGKDVELRCDPISGHTALYWYRQSLGQGLEFLIYFQGNSAPDKSGLPSDRFSAERTGGSVSTLTIQRTQQEDSAVYLCASSFRGEKLFFGSGTQLSVL.

This rearrangement joins TRBV30 to TRBJ2-6, with a tentative D call TRBD2 (6 bases). Germline V gene data show CDR1 as GTSNPN and CDR2 as SVGIG (reference sequence). CDR3 size: 16 residues. V gave up 5 bases and J gave up 3 bases, with 17 bases separating them. This CDR3 is CAWGGWEESGANVLTF. The CDR3, as DNA: TGTGCCTGGGGCGGTTGGGAGGAGAGTGGGGCCAACGTCCTGACTTTC.

The V call is TRBV6-5, the J call TRBJ1-1, with D unresolved. Germline CDR1 MNHEY, CDR2 SVGAGI. The CDR3 is 13 residues long. Deletions cut 0 bases from V and 1 base from J, with 3 bases between. The CDR3 protein is CASSYSANTEAFF. CDR3 in DNA: TGTGCCAGCAGTTACTCAGCGAACACTGAAGCTTTCTTT.

The chain links TRBV7-8 to TRBJ2-1; D may be TRBD2 (6 bases). Looked up from germline, CDR1 is SGHVS and CDR2 is FQNEAQ. The germline V and J ends were trimmed by 1 base and 6 bases, with 10 bases remaining between them. There are 14 residues in the CDR3. DNA for the CDR3: TGTGCCAGCAGCTTAGGGGACTCACTCAATGAGCAGTTCTTC. It translates to CASSLGDSLNEQFF.

The chain has TRBV7-2 and TRBJ2-7; D is unresolved. V was shortened by 5 bases and J by 3 bases, with 17 bases between the two germline ends. This CDR3 is 15 amino acids long. The V gene's germline CDR1 is SGHTA and CDR2 FQGNSA. The CDR3 DNA reads as TGTGCCAGCAGCGCGCCGGGCCCCCCCGGCTACGAGCAGTACTTC. It specifies CASSAPGPPGYEQYF.

The V and J genes are TRBV7-8 and TRBJ1-4; D perhaps matches TRBD1 (5 bases). Trimming cost V 5 bases and J 8 bases, with 18 bases left between them. The CDR3 runs 15 residues. The germline V gene has CDR1 SGHVS and CDR2 FQNEAQ. The CDR3: CASSRGHQLGEKLFF. CDR3 sequence (DNA): TGTGCCAGCAGCCGAGGACACCAACTCGGGGAAAAACTGTTTTTT. The complete variable domain, with remaining parts taken from reference TRBV7-8 and TRBJ1-4, reads GAGVSQSPRYKVAKRGQDVALRCDPISGHVSLFWYQQALGQGPEFLTYFQNEAQLDKSGLPSDRFFAERPEGSVSTLKIQRTQQEDSAVYLCASSRGHQLGEKLFFGSGTQLSVL.

The chain joins TRBV27 to TRBJ2-1, with D perhaps matching TRBD2 (5 bases). Germline V CDR1 and CDR2: MNHEY, SMNVEV (reference sequence). The CDR3 covers 14 residues. The V end lost 5 bases, the J end lost 6 bases, and 14 bases lay between the germline ends. The DNA of the CDR3 is TGTGCCAGCAGTCTCAATGGGGAGTCCAATGAGCAGTTCTTC. Translation: CASSLNGESNEQFF.